Shown below are 20 T cell receptor beta chains from a single sample sequenced in a study of blood T cell repertoires in COVID-19. The repertoire was sequenced with immunoSEQ multiplex PCR; TCRdb's copy has only in-frame clones and lacks some. The repertoire includes about 160,000 clones, just over 90% of them detected once, and 2% to 3% sits in the top ten. The sequencing input was peripheral blood. These receptors came from a man younger than 30 with acute or convalescent COVID-19.

The chain has TRBV19 and TRBJ1-5; D is uncertain. The CDR3 contains 14 residues. Trimming stripped 4 bases from V and 0 bases from J, with 7 bases between. Germline values: CDR1 LNHDA, CDR2 SQIVND (reference sequence). CDR3 bases: TGTGCCAGTAGTAGAGTTTTTAGCAATCAGCCCCAGCATTTT. Its protein is CASSRVFSNQPQHF.

The chain couples TRBV19 to TRBJ2-7; 11 nucleotides align to TRBD2. Germline V gene sequence: CDR1 LNHDA, CDR2 SQIVND (reference sequence). The CDR3 has 17 amino acids. V lost 5 bases to trimming and J lost 5 bases; unmatched junction nucleotides: 14. As DNA, the CDR3 is TGTGCCAGTAGTGAGCAGAGACTAGCGGGGTTGATGGACGAGCAGTACTTC. Protein product: CASSEQRLAGLMDEQYF.

The chain uses TRBV29-1 and TRBJ1-2, with D perhaps matching TRBD1 (5 bases). Trimming took off 4 bases at V and 6 bases at J, with 12 bases between the two ends. The CDR3 length is 12 residues. Germline-derived CDR1 and CDR2 are SQVTM and ANQGSEA. The CDR3 region is CSVARVADGYTF. As DNA, the CDR3 is TGCAGCGTTGCCAGGGTCGCGGATGGCTACACCTTC.

The CDR3 sequence: CASSQLPTSGGLEETQYF. The CDR3 DNA reads TGTGCCAGCAGCCAACTACCCACTAGCGGGGGTTTAGAAGAGACCCAGTACTTC. This chain links TRBV3-1 (or the pseudogene TRBV3-2) with TRBJ2-5; 11 nucleotides match TRBD2. Germline V lookup: CDR1 LGHDT, CDR2 YNNKEL (reference sequence). V shed 2 bases and J 3 bases; nucleotides not matched to a gene: 11. The CDR3 contains 18 residues.

This chain connects TRBV11-2 to TRBJ1-2; D perhaps matches TRBD1 (5 bases). V was trimmed by 5 bases and J by 2 bases, leaving 18 bases between them. Per germline, CDR1 SGHAT and CDR2 FQNNGV. This CDR3 region has 16 residues. In nucleotides, the CDR3 is TGTGCCAGCAGCCCCCCTGGTATAGGGGCCAACTATGGCTACACCTTC. Translated: CASSPPGIGANYGYTF.

The rearrangement joins TRBV4-1 to TRBJ1-2; no clear D gene. V gave up 1 base and J gave up 3 bases, with 15 bases separating them. The CDR3 covers 16 residues. Germline assignment: CDR1 MGHRA and CDR2 YSYEKL. CDR3 in DNA: TGCGCCAGCAGCCAAGTCAGCGCCCCACCATACTATGGCTACACCTTC. As protein: CASSQVSAPPYYGYTF.

The J gene is TRBJ2-7, the V gene TRBV3-1 (or the pseudogene TRBV3-2), with D perhaps TRBD1 (6 bases). The ends were cut back, 4 bases at V and 2 bases at J, with 12 bases in the middle. This CDR3 has 14 residues. CDR1 and CDR2 (germline): LGHDT, YNNKEL (reference sequence). The CDR3 DNA reads TGTGCCAGCAGCCGTGGGGACACCGCCTACGAGCAGTACTTC. This gives the protein CASSRGDTAYEQYF.

The V call is TRBV18, the J call TRBJ1-6; 9 bases line up with TRBD1. From germline, CDR1 is KGHSH and CDR2 LQKENI. The V and J ends lost 3 bases and 10 bases, in that order; junction bases with no gene match: 7. The CDR3 is 15 residues long. CDR3 residues: CASSPGQGVPSPLHF. In nucleotides, the CDR3 is TGTGCCAGCTCACCGGGACAGGGAGTTCCATCACCCCTCCACTTT.

This chain connects TRBV3-1 (or the pseudogene TRBV3-2) to TRBJ1-1, with a possible D match to TRBD1 (5 bases). This CDR3 region has 14 residues. Germline CDR1 reads LGHDT; CDR2 reads YNNKEL (reference sequence). V dropped 8 bases and J dropped 2 bases, with 15 bases sitting between them. The CDR3 nucleotides read TGTGCCAGCTCGAAAACAGGCGCAAACACTGAAGCTTTCTTT. Encoded protein: CASSKTGANTEAFF.

The V and J genes are TRBV24-1 and TRBJ2-3; no clear D gene. The V gene's germline CDR1 is KGHDR and CDR2 SFDVKD. The CDR3 contains 13 residues. The V gene lost 4 bases and the J gene lost 3 bases, with 7 bases spanning the gap. The CDR3 DNA sequence: TGTGCCACCAGTGAAGCTAGGACAGATACGCAGTATTTT. Amino acids: CATSEARTDTQYF.

The chain employs TRBV18 and TRBJ1-4; TRBD1 might be the D (6 bases). Per germline, CDR1 KGHSH and CDR2 LQKENI. V was cut by 3 bases and J by 0 bases, with 14 bases left in between. The CDR3 contains 17 residues. Here the CDR3 reads CASSPKQGLSTNEKLFF. DNA of the CDR3: TGTGCCAGCTCACCTAAACAGGGCCTCTCAACTAATGAAAAACTGTTTTTT.

The V call is TRBV11-2, the J call TRBJ2-4; 7 nucleotides align to TRBD2. The germline V gene encodes CDR1 SGHAT and CDR2 FQNNGV. Trimming at V came to 4 bases and at J to 0 bases, leaving 9 bases not matched to a gene. This CDR3 comprises 17 residues. The CDR3 loop reads CASSSTPSGLAKNIQYF. Here the CDR3 DNA reads TGTGCCAGCAGCTCGACCCCTAGCGGCCTAGCCAAAAACATTCAGTACTTC.

The V gene is TRBV10-3, the J gene TRBJ1-1; possibly TRBD1 for D (5 bases). The CDR3 spans 16 residues. From germline, CDR1 is ENHRY and CDR2 SYGVKD. With 3 bases removed from V and 0 bases from J, the gap between germline ends came to 14 bases. CDR3 sequence (DNA): TGTGCCATCAGTGAAGGGGCAGGTTCCCTGAACACTGAAGCTTTCTTT. Amino acids: CAISEGAGSLNTEAFF.

This chain joins TRBV2 and TRBJ1-1, with 9 positions matching TRBD1. V trimming: 3 bases; J trimming: 5 bases; junction bases outside the gene matches: 7. CDR1 and CDR2 (germline): SNHLY, FYNNEI. The CDR3 runs 15 residues. Here the CDR3 DNA reads TGTGCCAGCAGTGAGAGACAGGGGGAATATACTGAAGCTTTCTTT. Protein: CASSERQGEYTEAFF.

V is TRBV9 and J is TRBJ1-2; D call uncertain. The CDR3 contains 14 residues. CDR1 and CDR2 (germline): SGDLS, YYNGEE. Between the trimmed V and J ends, which lost 3 bases and 3 bases, there was a span of 12 bases. The CDR3 is CASSGARGYYGYTF. CDR3 DNA: TGTGCCAGCAGCGGGGCCCGGGGTTACTATGGCTACACCTTC.

The V gene is TRBV9, the J gene TRBJ1-1; TRBD1 matches at 8 bases. The CDR3 spans 15 residues. Germline assignment: CDR1 SGDLS and CDR2 YYNGEE. After removal of 3 bases from V and 1 base from J, the junction contained 5 bases not matched to a gene. The CDR3 bases are TGTGCCAGCAGCGCCGGGACAGGCACGAACACTGAAGCTTTCTTT. As protein: CASSAGTGTNTEAFF.

The chain joins TRBV27 to TRBJ1-5; TRBD1 is a possible D gene (6 bases). Deletions cut 8 bases from V and 5 bases from J, with 25 bases between. This CDR3 contains 17 residues. Germline V gene data show CDR1 as MNHEY and CDR2 as SMNVEV (reference sequence). DNA of the CDR3: TGTGCCAGCGGTTATCACAGGGAAGGAGGCCTGGATCAGCCCCAGCATTTT. Protein product: CASGYHREGGLDQPQHF.

The gene calls are TRBV5-1 and TRBJ2-2, with 7 bases lining up with TRBD2. CDR1 is SGHRS, CDR2 YFSETQ, per germline. CDR3 length: 16 residues. Germline trimming cut 0 bases from V and 3 bases from J; bases unmatched to any gene: 5. In nucleotides, the CDR3 is TGCGCCAGCAGCTTGGGAGTTCGGGGGGACACCGGGGAGCTGTTTTTT. It is translated as CASSLGVRGDTGELFF.

The chain carries TRBV7-6 and TRBJ1-1; weak D call: TRBD1 (6 bases). V was cut by 5 bases and J by 1 base, with 14 bases left in between. The CDR3 totals 15 residues. Germline CDR1 reads SGHVS; CDR2 reads FNYEAQ. CDR3 loop: CASSPQTGENTEAFF. The CDR3 nucleotides read TGTGCCAGCAGCCCTCAGACAGGAGAGAACACTGAAGCTTTCTTT.

The V and J genes are TRBV19 and TRBJ1-1, with D unresolved. In germline, CDR1 is LNHDA, CDR2 SQIVND (reference sequence). The V gene lost 6 bases and the J gene lost 8 bases, with 28 bases spanning the gap. CDR3 length: 17 amino acids. CDR3 region: CASRGLSRKWRVQEAFF. For the CDR3, the DNA is TGTGCCAGTAGGGGTCTCTCTAGGAAGTGGAGGGTTCAAGAAGCTTTCTTT.